Included here is one T cell receptor (beta chain) sequence, with context. What it binds is not known. These data belong to a study of beta chain features in type 1 diabetes. Findings and caveats of the study: Moderate but significant shortening of TCRB CDR3s was recorded in all four CD4+ subsets from Type 1 diabetes patients.

Expressed TCRB transcripts got sequenced, as all isolated RNA was reverse transcribed. The repertoire was sequenced with immunoSEQ multiplex PCR; TCRdb's copy has only in-frame clones and lacks some. The sample records 130,000 or so clones, 17% being singletons. The CDR3 runs to 17 residues. The V gene's germline CDR1 is LGHNA and CDR2 YSLEER. V lost 3 bases to trimming and J lost 0 bases; unmatched junction nucleotides: 3. This receptor was taken from a young man with type 1 diabetes. The sample consisted of central memory CD4+ T cells from blood. The V call is TRBV4-3, the J call TRBJ2-7; 15 nucleotides line up with TRBD2. CDR3: CASSQGLAGGISYEQYF. CDR3 sequence (DNA): TGCGCCAGCAGCCAGGGACTAGCGGGGGGCATCTCCTACGAGCAGTACTTC.